Each of the 26 T cell receptor beta chains below was sequenced from the same sample in a study of cytomegalovirus exposure and HLA in healthy donors. This table comes from immunoSEQ multiplex PCR, and its TCRdb copy is limited to in-frame clones, with some not included. The sample holds about 54,000 clones; around nine tenths are singletons and the top ten take approximately 8.1%. Sequencing was performed on PBMCs. The origin of the receptors is a woman younger than 30 in good health and CMV-seropositive.

The chain has TRBV10-3 and TRBJ2-7; 8 bases are shared with TRBD2. Germline trimming cut 10 bases from V and 3 bases from J; bases unmatched to any gene: 8. CDR3 length: 13 amino acids. Germline V gene sequence: CDR1 ENHRY, CDR2 SYGVKD. In DNA, the CDR3 is TGTGCCACAGGGGACGGGGGGGTCTACGAGCAGTACTTC. The encoded protein is CATGDGGVYEQYF.

CDR3 residues: CATSGIWDSPKIYF. CDR3 sequence (DNA): TGTGCCACCAGCGGAATTTGGGACTCTCCCAAAATTTACTTC. The chain uses TRBV15 and TRBJ2-7; maybe TRBD2 (6 bases). Trimming removed 5 bases from V and 13 bases from J, with 24 bases in between. Germline CDR1 LNHNV, CDR2 YYDKDF (reference sequence). There are 14 residues in the CDR3.

The J gene is TRBJ2-5, the V gene TRBV23-1; tentatively, D is TRBD2 (6 bases). TRBV23-1 is an ORF; its function is uncertain. V lost 3 bases, J lost 0 bases, and 11 bases lay in between. The CDR3 loop spans 15 amino acids. In DNA form, the CDR3 reads TGCGCCAGCAGTCACCCGGGAGCGTACCAAGAGACCCAGTACTTC. This translates into CASSHPGAYQETQYF.

The rearrangement joins TRBV19 to TRBJ1-4, with D possibly being TRBD1 (6 bases). Germline V gene lookup returns CDR1 LNHDA and CDR2 SQIVND (reference sequence). The CDR3 length is 15 residues. Trimming removed 2 bases from V and 4 bases from J, with 11 bases in between. The CDR3 DNA is TGTGCCAGTAGTATATTTCAGGGGCGTAATGAAAAACTGTTTTTT. Translated, it gives CASSIFQGRNEKLFF.

This rearrangement joins TRBV5-8 to TRBJ2-5; 8 positions match TRBD2. Looked up from germline, CDR1 is SGHTS and CDR2 is YDEGEE. V gave up 3 bases and J gave up 2 bases; unmatched junction bases: 18. The CDR3 is 19 amino acids. DNA for the CDR3: TGTGCCAGCAGCTCTACCTTGGTTTTTCGGGGCGGGGGGCAAGAGACCCAGTACTTC. This translates into CASSSTLVFRGGGQETQYF.

The chain joins TRBV2 to TRBJ2-1; TRBD1 is a possible D gene (5 bases). The germline V and J ends were trimmed by 6 bases and 10 bases, with 13 bases remaining between them. The CDR3 contains 12 residues. Germline-derived CDR1 and CDR2 are SNHLY and FYNNEI. In nucleotides, the CDR3 is TGTGCCAGCAGCCCTATTCGACAGGAGCAGTTCTTC. Its translation: CASSPIRQEQFF.

The chain couples TRBV30 to TRBJ2-7; 11 bases align to TRBD1. Germline-derived CDR1 and CDR2 are GTSNPN and SVGIG (reference sequence). The CDR3 is made up of 15 amino acids. The ends lost 4 bases at V and 7 bases at J; junction bases unmatched: 12. The CDR3 protein is CAWKVFGTGGFEQYF. The CDR3 coding sequence is TGTGCCTGGAAAGTTTTTGGGACAGGGGGATTTGAGCAGTACTTC.

The genes are TRBV9 and TRBJ1-5; D remains ambiguous. V shed 3 bases and J shed 2 bases, with 9 bases lying between them. The CDR3 extends over 14 amino acids. Germline V gene lookup returns CDR1 SGDLS and CDR2 YYNGEE. Written as DNA, the CDR3 is TGTGCCAGCAGCGCCGGGTCGGGCAATCAGCCCCAGCATTTT. Protein: CASSAGSGNQPQHF.

In its sample, this clone was seen once. The chain recombines TRBV29-1 with TRBJ1-1; tentatively, D is TRBD1 (6 bases). CDR3 length: 12 residues. From germline, CDR1 is SQVTM and CDR2 ANQGSEA. Trimming shortened V by 3 bases and J by 5 bases, and 10 bases separated the two germline ends. DNA for the CDR3: TGCAGCGTTGACAACAGGGCTACTGAAGCTTTCTTT. Translating gives CSVDNRATEAFF.

This chain joins TRBV7-6 and TRBJ2-2, with D possibly TRBD2 on 5 matching bases. The germline V gene has CDR1 SGHVS and CDR2 FNYEAQ. The CDR3 contains 13 residues. Trimming removed 2 bases at V and 7 bases at J, with 8 bases between. Written as DNA, the CDR3 is TGTGCCAGCAGCTTAATCGGGGACGGGGAGCTGTTTTTT. Its protein product is CASSLIGDGELFF.

This sequence joins TRBV28 and TRBJ1-6; no definite D call. CDR3 length equals 15 residues. Germline V gene lookup returns CDR1 MDHEN and CDR2 SYDVKM. Deletions cut 6 bases from V and 8 bases from J, with 17 bases between. The CDR3, as DNA: TGTGCCAGCAGCTCCCCCGTAGCTACGGATTCACCCCTCCACTTT. It yields the protein CASSSPVATDSPLHF. Full variable domain (missing parts from reference TRBV28 and TRBJ1-6): DVKVTQSSRYLVKRTGEKVFLECVQDMDHENMFWYRQDPGLGLRLIYFSYDVKMKEKGDIPEGYSVSREKKERFSLILESASTNQTSMYLCASSSPVATDSPLHFGNGTRLTVT.

This chain uses TRBV5-1 with TRBJ2-2; perhaps TRBD2 as D (6 bases). The CDR3 extends over 17 amino acids. Trimming pared 2 bases from V and 0 bases from J, leaving 14 bases between. Germline CDR1 reads SGHRS; CDR2 reads YFSETQ. This CDR3 reads CASSFLPTSPNTGELFF. The CDR3 nucleotides read TGCGCCAGCAGCTTCCTTCCGACTAGTCCGAACACCGGGGAGCTGTTTTTT. Full variable domain (remainder filled in from reference TRBV5-1 and TRBJ2-2): KAGVTQTPRYLIKTRGQQVTLSCSPISGHRSVSWYQQTPGQGLQFLFEYFSETQRNKGNFPGRFSGRQFSNSRSEMNVSTLELGDSALYLCASSFLPTSPNTGELFFGEGSRLTVL.

This chain uses TRBV9 with TRBJ2-7; 7 bases match TRBD1. After removal of 0 bases from V and 5 bases from J, the junction contained 5 bases not matched to a gene. CDR3 size: 14 residues. Germline assignment: CDR1 SGDLS and CDR2 YYNGEE. CDR3 sequence (DNA): TGTGCCAGCAGCGTAGCAGGACAGGCCCACGAGCAGTACTTC. Translating gives CASSVAGQAHEQYF.

The V gene is TRBV7-3, the J gene TRBJ2-5, with D possibly being TRBD2 (6 bases). This CDR3 has 14 residues. V was clipped by 5 bases and J by 2 bases, with 12 bases between them. CDR1 and CDR2 from the germline V gene are SGHTA and FQGTGA. CDR3 bases: TGTGCCAGCAGCCCCGGGGCGGGACAAGAGACCCAGTACTTC. Translation gives CASSPGAGQETQYF.

This clone has only a few counts. CDR3 nucleotide sequence: TGTGCCAGCAGCTTGGGGACAGGGGGCCCGGATGAGCAGTTCTTC. It specifies CASSLGTGGPDEQFF. This rearrangement joins TRBV7-9 to TRBJ2-1; 12 bases map to TRBD1. CDR3 length: 15 amino acids. Germline CDR1 is SEHNR and CDR2 is FQNEAQ (reference sequence). Trimming at V came to 3 bases and at J to 8 bases, leaving 5 bases not matched to a gene.

V usage is TRBV18 and J usage is TRBJ2-7, with 9 bases fitting TRBD1. The V segment lost 0 bases and the J segment 2 bases; nucleotides outside the gene matches: 5. Germline values: CDR1 KGHSH, CDR2 LQKENI. The CDR3 has 16 residues. The CDR3 DNA sequence: TGTGCCAGCTCACCACCTACTGGACAGGGGCCCTACGAGCAGTACTTC. Its protein is CASSPPTGQGPYEQYF.

The V gene is TRBV10-3, the J gene TRBJ1-2, with D possibly matching TRBD1 (5 bases). V gave up 9 bases and J gave up 3 bases, with 17 bases separating them. Germline CDR1 ENHRY, CDR2 SYGVKD. The CDR3 contains 14 residues. The CDR3 reads CAMAAGRLDYGYTF. CDR3 DNA sequence: TGTGCCATGGCCGCGGGGCGGCTCGACTATGGCTACACCTTC.

The chain combines TRBV4-1 with TRBJ1-5; a possible D gene is TRBD1 (6 bases). Germline loops: CDR1 MGHRA, CDR2 YSYEKL. The CDR3 extends over 16 amino acids. Deletions cut 0 bases from V and 2 bases from J, with 11 bases between. CDR3 protein: CASSQDGGAGNQPQHF. DNA for the CDR3: TGCGCCAGCAGCCAAGATGGGGGCGCGGGCAATCAGCCCCAGCATTTT.

This clone has a single count. The chain has TRBV4-2 and TRBJ2-3, with 12 bases fitting TRBD2. The CDR3 extends over 16 amino acids. V was pared by 2 bases and J by 3 bases, with 3 bases of the junction left unmatched. Germline V gives CDR1 LGHNA, CDR2 YNFKEQ. The CDR3 spells CASSQITSGGTDTQYF. In DNA form, the CDR3 reads TGTGCCAGCAGCCAAATTACTAGCGGGGGGACAGATACGCAGTATTTT.

The chain employs TRBV6-1 and TRBJ2-7; 7 positions agree with TRBD1. Looked up from germline, CDR1 is MNHNS and CDR2 is SASEGT. The junction had 8 bases not matched to a gene; V was cut back by 6 bases and J by 6 bases. This CDR3 has 13 amino acids. CDR3 in amino acids: CASSQLGQTEQYF. CDR3 nucleotides: TGTGCCAGCAGCCAGCTGGGACAGACCGAGCAGTACTTC.

The rearrangement links TRBV9 to TRBJ2-3, with D perhaps TRBD2 (5 bases). Germline-derived CDR1 and CDR2 are SGDLS and YYNGEE. The CDR3 sequence is 15 residues long. The V and J ends lost 5 bases and 2 bases respectively, with 15 bases between them. The DNA of the CDR3 is TGTGCCAGCAGTCCGGGAAACGGGAACACAGATACGCAGTATTTT. Translated: CASSPGNGNTDTQYF.

The V and J genes are TRBV6-1 and TRBJ2-3; no clear D gene. CDR3 length: 12 residues. Trimming took 4 bases from V and 8 from J, leaving 10 bases between them. Germline V gene sequence: CDR1 MNHNS, CDR2 SASEGT. The CDR3 spells CASSGGLGTQYF. The CDR3 DNA is TGTGCCAGCAGTGGAGGTTTGGGTACGCAGTATTTT.

The genes are TRBV2 and TRBJ2-1; 9 bases map to TRBD2. The V and J ends lost 5 bases and 7 bases, in that order; junction bases with no gene match: 9. Germline V gene data show CDR1 as SNHLY and CDR2 as FYNNEI. CDR3 length: 15 amino acids. CDR3 DNA sequence: TGTGCCAGCAGTCAGACTCGCGGGGGGGGGAATGAGCAGTTCTTC. This gives the protein CASSQTRGGGNEQFF. The full variable domain, its missing parts supplied by reference TRBV2 and TRBJ2-1, is EPEVTQTPSHQVTQMGQEVILRCVPISNHLYFYWYRQILGQKVEFLVSFYNNEISEKSEIFDDQFSVERPDGSNFTLKIRSTKLEDSAMYFCASSQTRGGGNEQFFGPGTRLTVL.

The V and J genes are TRBV7-2 and TRBJ2-2, with D hard to call. CDR1 is SGHTA and CDR2 is FQGNSA in the germline V gene. Trimming took 6 bases from V and 0 from J, leaving 20 bases between them. CDR3 length equals 18 residues. CDR3 DNA: TGTGCCAGCAGTTCCCGACGACTCGGTATCGCGAACACCGGGGAGCTGTTTTTT. It specifies CASSSRRLGIANTGELFF.

The V gene is TRBV4-2, the J gene TRBJ1-2; D is unclear. The germline CDR1 and CDR2 sequences are LGHNA and YNFKEQ. The CDR3 spans 14 residues. Trimming removed 1 base from V and 2 bases from J, with 8 bases in between. The CDR3 protein is CASSQGEKNYGYTF. CDR3 nucleotide sequence: TGTGCCAGCAGCCAAGGGGAGAAAAACTATGGCTACACCTTC.

The genes are TRBV5-6 and TRBJ2-1; no definite D call. V lost 0 bases to trimming and J lost 0 bases, with 10 bases between them. The CDR3 contains 16 residues. Germline CDR1 is SGHDT and CDR2 is YYEEEE. CDR3 bases: TGTGCCAGCAGCTTGGTGGCAGGTAGCTCCTACAATGAGCAGTTCTTC. Protein product: CASSLVAGSSYNEQFF.